These 21 T cell receptor beta chains came from one sample sequenced in a study of blood T cell repertoires in COVID-19. Clones were read by immunoSEQ multiplex PCR, and TCRdb kept only the in-frame ones, dropping some. The sample lists under 200,000 clones; about 86% were seen once. Material: peripheral blood. The receptors stem from a man between 60 and 70 years old with acute or convalescent COVID-19.

This chain joins TRBV30 and TRBJ2-1; possible D gene TRBD2, 5 bases. From germline, CDR1 is GTSNPN and CDR2 SVGIG (reference sequence). V gave up 5 bases and J gave up 4 bases, with 21 bases separating them. This CDR3 region has 16 residues. DNA of the CDR3: TGTGCCTGGCAAGCTTTCTTTAGCGCTACTTACAATGAGCAGTTCTTC. Translated, it gives CAWQAFFSATYNEQFF.

The rearrangement uses TRBV27 and TRBJ1-2, with a tentative D call TRBD1 (6 bases). The CDR3 runs to 14 residues. Looked up from germline, CDR1 is MNHEY and CDR2 is SMNVEV (reference sequence). V gave up 4 bases and J gave up 4 bases, with 13 bases separating them. CDR3 sequence (DNA): TGTGCCAGCAGTTCACAGGGTTGGAGCTATGGCTACACCTTC. This gives the protein CASSSQGWSYGYTF.

This clone is deemed medium-sized. V and J are TRBV27 and TRBJ2-5, with a possible D match to TRBD2 (6 bases). Germline V gene data show CDR1 as MNHEY and CDR2 as SMNVEV (reference sequence). Deletions cut 0 bases from V and 4 bases from J, with 12 bases between. The CDR3 consists of 15 residues. The CDR3 DNA reads TGTGCCAGCAGTTTATCGGAGGGGAAGGGAGAGACCCAGTACTTC. Protein product: CASSLSEGKGETQYF.

This chain connects TRBV29-1 to TRBJ2-7; TRBD2 matches 7 bases. V gave up 3 bases and J gave up 3 bases; unmatched junction bases: 5. Germline V gene lookup returns CDR1 SQVTM and CDR2 ANQGSEA. This CDR3 has 13 amino acids. The CDR3 sequence is CSVEKASGYEQYF. Written as DNA, the CDR3 is TGCAGCGTTGAGAAGGCTAGCGGCTACGAGCAGTACTTC.

V is TRBV9 and J is TRBJ2-7; perhaps TRBD2 as D (5 bases). The CDR3 totals 15 residues. The V gene lost 0 bases and the J gene lost 0 bases, with 10 bases spanning the gap. CDR1 and CDR2 (germline): SGDLS, YYNGEE. CDR3 sequence: CASSVGGSSSYEQYF. CDR3 DNA: TGTGCCAGCAGCGTAGGTGGGAGTAGCTCCTACGAGCAGTACTTC. Supplemented by reference TRBV9 and TRBJ2-7, the full variable domain reads DSGVTQTPKHLITATGQRVTLRCSPRSGDLSVYWYQQSLDQGLQFLIQYYNGEERAKGNILERFSAQQFPDLHSELNLSSLELGDSALYFCASSVGGSSSYEQYFGPGTRLTVT.

The sample holds one count of this clone. V is TRBV28 and J is TRBJ1-5; 9 bases match TRBD1. Trimming at V came to 5 bases and at J to 5 bases, leaving 7 bases not matched to a gene. The CDR3 loop spans 15 amino acids. Germline CDR1 is MDHEN and CDR2 is SYDVKM. The CDR3 here is CASSHRTGAHQPQHF. CDR3 bases: TGTGCCAGCAGTCACCGGACAGGGGCCCATCAGCCCCAGCATTTT.

The chain combines TRBV2 with TRBJ1-5; 7 bases match TRBD1. Germline assignment: CDR1 SNHLY and CDR2 FYNNEI. V was clipped by 3 bases and J by 2 bases; unmatched bases: 4. CDR3 length: 15 residues. The CDR3 sequence: CASSDRTGGNQPQHF. The CDR3 nucleotides are TGTGCCAGCAGTGATCGAACAGGGGGCAATCAGCCCCAGCATTTT.

This clone was counted between two and nine times. The V and J genes are TRBV28 and TRBJ1-1; no firm D call. Between the trimmed V and J ends, which lost 7 bases and 5 bases, there was a span of 20 bases. From germline, CDR1 is MDHEN and CDR2 SYDVKM. The CDR3 has 15 amino acids. The CDR3 protein is CASTLAGVRGTEAFF. DNA for the CDR3: TGTGCCAGCACCCTAGCTGGGGTGCGAGGAACTGAAGCTTTCTTT.

The CDR3, as DNA: TGTGCCAGCAGCTCCAAGATGTACGGGGTAGGCTACACCTTC. It encodes CASSSKMYGVGYTF. The chain carries TRBV11-2 and TRBJ1-2, with D unclear. The CDR3 is made up of 14 amino acids. The V end lost 4 bases, the J end lost 8 bases, and 17 bases lay between the germline ends. Germline CDR1 and CDR2: SGHAT and FQNNGV.

In this sample, this clone turned up once. The genes are TRBV5-4 and TRBJ2-2, with 8 bases fitting TRBD1. Germline V CDR1 and CDR2: SGHNT, YYREEE (reference sequence). This CDR3 is 13 amino acids long. Unmatched junction bases numbered 6, after V lost 7 bases and J lost 7 bases. In DNA, the CDR3 is TGTGCCAGCGGCGCAGGGGGCTTCGGGGAGCTGTTTTTT. Its protein is CASGAGGFGELFF.

The V and J genes are TRBV6-4 and TRBJ1-6; 7 bases fit TRBD1. The CDR3 covers 15 residues. Trimming removed 3 bases from V and 9 bases from J; junction bases left unmatched: 8. CDR1 is MRHNA, CDR2 SNTAGT, per germline. The CDR3 DNA sequence: TGTGCCAGCAGTGAAGAGGACAGGAGACCTTCACCCCTCCACTTT. Amino acids: CASSEEDRRPSPLHF.

The V call is TRBV18, the J call TRBJ1-2, with TRBD1 matching 10 bases. Germline V gene sequence: CDR1 KGHSH, CDR2 LQKENI. V was pared by 4 bases and J by 8 bases, with 4 bases of the junction left unmatched. CDR3 size: 13 residues. The CDR3 DNA follows: TGTGCCAGCTCACGAGGGACAGGGGAAGGCTACACCTTC. It is translated as CASSRGTGEGYTF.

Comments on this clone: Other DNA sequences within the sample encode an identical CDR3. DNA of the CDR3: TGTGCCAGCTCACCAGGACTAGCGGGGGTCTACGAGCAGTACTTC. Translating it yields CASSPGLAGVYEQYF. J is TRBJ2-7 and V is TRBV18; 13 nucleotides match TRBD2. This CDR3 has 15 amino acids. CDR1 and CDR2 from the germline V gene are KGHSH and LQKENI. V gave up 2 bases and J gave up 3 bases; unmatched junction bases: 1.

V and J are TRBV6-5 and TRBJ1-3; D possibly corresponds to TRBD1 (5 bases). The CDR3 runs to 15 residues. Between the trimmed V and J ends, which lost 5 bases and 0 bases, there was a span of 11 bases. Germline CDR1 is MNHEY and CDR2 is SVGAGI. The DNA for the CDR3 is TGTGCCAGCAGTCCTAGGGACTTCTCTGGAAACACCATATATTTT. Protein product: CASSPRDFSGNTIYF.

This chain joins TRBV7-8 and TRBJ2-2; D call uncertain. This CDR3 region has 16 residues. Looked up from germline, CDR1 is SGHVS and CDR2 is FQNEAQ. The ends were cut back, 0 bases at V and 2 bases at J, with 10 bases in the middle. The CDR3 spells CASSLARRLNTGELFF. The CDR3, as DNA: TGTGCCAGCAGCTTAGCGCGCAGGTTAAACACCGGGGAGCTGTTTTTT.

This chain joins TRBV28 and TRBJ1-2; tentatively, D is TRBD1 (6 bases). V was cut by 5 bases and J by 2 bases, with 12 bases left in between. This CDR3 region has 14 residues. CDR1 is MDHEN and CDR2 is SYDVKM in the germline V gene. The CDR3 loop reads CASSPPGTNYGYTF. Written as DNA, the CDR3 is TGTGCCAGCAGTCCACCCGGGACAAACTATGGCTACACCTTC.

This CDR3 reads CASSQLGGAMNSPLHF. The CDR3 DNA reads TGTGCCAGCAGCCAATTAGGGGGCGCAATGAATTCACCCCTCCACTTT. This chain uses TRBV3-1 (or the pseudogene TRBV3-2) with TRBJ1-6; 7 positions match TRBD1. Germline-derived CDR1 and CDR2 are LGHDT and YNNKEL (reference sequence). With V trimmed by 2 bases and J by 7 bases, 8 bases remained unmatched. This CDR3 spans 16 amino acids.

This chain links TRBV30 with TRBJ1-1; TRBD1 matches at 8 bases. V trimming: 5 bases; J trimming: 1 base; junction bases outside the gene matches: 0. Germline-derived CDR1 and CDR2 are GTSNPN and SVGIG (reference sequence). The CDR3 loop spans 12 amino acids. The CDR3 loop reads CAWGTGNTEAFF. Written as DNA, the CDR3 is TGTGCCTGGGGGACAGGGAACACTGAAGCTTTCTTT.

The chain is built from TRBV2 and TRBJ2-1; weak D call: TRBD2 (5 bases). Trimming cost V 3 bases and J 6 bases, with 6 bases left between them. Germline V gene data show CDR1 as SNHLY and CDR2 as FYNNEI. The CDR3 contains 12 residues. The CDR3 sequence: CASSDRGNEQFF. CDR3 nucleotide sequence: TGTGCCAGCAGTGATCGGGGCAATGAGCAGTTCTTC.

V usage is TRBV12-3 or TRBV12-4 and J usage is TRBJ2-7; 7 positions match TRBD1. V was pared by 7 bases and J by 6 bases, with 6 bases of the junction left unmatched. The length of the CDR3 is 12 residues. CDR3 nucleotides: TGTGCCAGCACCACTTACAGGGGCGAGCAGTACTTC. This sequence encodes CASTTYRGEQYF.

This clone was detected once. The rearrangement joins TRBV27 to TRBJ2-1; D not certain. Germline CDR1 reads MNHEY; CDR2 reads SMNVEV (reference sequence). This CDR3 comprises 11 residues. The V end was cut by 2 bases, the J end by 7 bases, with 3 bases between. This chain's CDR3 is CASSLRNEQFF. In nucleotides, the CDR3 is TGTGCCAGCAGTTTACGGAATGAGCAGTTCTTC.